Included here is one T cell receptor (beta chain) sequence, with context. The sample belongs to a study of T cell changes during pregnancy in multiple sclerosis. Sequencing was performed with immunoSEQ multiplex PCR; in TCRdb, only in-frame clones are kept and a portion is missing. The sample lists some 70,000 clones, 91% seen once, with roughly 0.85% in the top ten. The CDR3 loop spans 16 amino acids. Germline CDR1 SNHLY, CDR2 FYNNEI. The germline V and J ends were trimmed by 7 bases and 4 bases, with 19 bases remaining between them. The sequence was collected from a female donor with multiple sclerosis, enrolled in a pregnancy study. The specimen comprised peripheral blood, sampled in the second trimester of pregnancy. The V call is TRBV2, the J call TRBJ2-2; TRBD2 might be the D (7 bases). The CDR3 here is CASTPPRGRITGELFF. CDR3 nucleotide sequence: TGTGCCAGCACCCCTCCGCGGGGGCGTATCACCGGGGAGCTGTTTTTT.